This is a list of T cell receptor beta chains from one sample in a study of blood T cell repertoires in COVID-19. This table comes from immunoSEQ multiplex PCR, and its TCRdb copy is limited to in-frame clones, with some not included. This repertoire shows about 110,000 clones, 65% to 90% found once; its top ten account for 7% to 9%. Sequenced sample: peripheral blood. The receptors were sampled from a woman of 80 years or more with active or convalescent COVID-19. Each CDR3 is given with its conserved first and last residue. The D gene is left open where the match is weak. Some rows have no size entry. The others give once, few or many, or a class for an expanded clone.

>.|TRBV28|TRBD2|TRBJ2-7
CASRARGGTSFEQYF
TGTGCCAGCAGGGCGCGGGGCGGGACTAGTTTCGAGCAGTACTTC
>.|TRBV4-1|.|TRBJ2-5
CASSQTMGTQETQYF
TGCGCCAGCAGCCAGACGATGGGCACTCAAGAGACCCAGTACTTC
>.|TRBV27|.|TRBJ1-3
CASSLKSYSGNTIYF
TGTGCCAGCAGTTTGAAGTCCTACTCTGGAAACACCATATATTTT
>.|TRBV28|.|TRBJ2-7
CASRFGGGGYEQYF
TGTGCCAGCAGGTTCGGGGGAGGGGGCTACGAGCAGTACTTC
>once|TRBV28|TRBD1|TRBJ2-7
CASSLGQGAQIYEQYF
TGTGCCAGCAGTTTAGGGCAGGGGGCTCAAATCTACGAGCAGTACTTC
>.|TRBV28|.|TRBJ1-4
CASSPGWGNEKLFF
TGTGCCAGCAGTCCGGGGTGGGGTAATGAAAAACTGTTTTTT
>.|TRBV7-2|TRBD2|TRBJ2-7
CASSPTSGGSYEQYF
TGTGCCAGCAGCCCGACTAGCGGGGGCTCCTACGAGCAGTACTTC
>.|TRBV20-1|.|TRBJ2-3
CSASSGRTDTQYF
TGCAGTGCTAGTAGCGGTCGCACAGATACGCAGTATTTT
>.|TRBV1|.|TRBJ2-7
CTSSPRGGRAPYEQYF
TGCACCAGCAGCCCCCGTGGAGGGAGGGCCCCCTACGAGCAGTACTTC
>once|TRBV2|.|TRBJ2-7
CARARTGAYEQYF
TGTGCCAGAGCACGAACGGGAGCTTACGAGCAGTACTTC
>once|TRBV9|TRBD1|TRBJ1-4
CASSPRQGREEKLFF
TGTGCCAGCAGCCCCAGACAGGGGAGGGAAGAAAAACTGTTTTTT
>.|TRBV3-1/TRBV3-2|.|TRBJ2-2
CASSHRQARELFF
TGTGCCAGCAGCCACCGACAGGCGAGGGAGCTGTTTTTT
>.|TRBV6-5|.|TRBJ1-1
CASSRQIQNTEAFF
TGTGCCAGCAGTCGACAGATACAGAACACTGAAGCTTTCTTT
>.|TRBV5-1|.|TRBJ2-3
CASSHGLPTDTQYF
TGCGCCAGCAGTCATGGACTACCCACAGATACGCAGTATTTT
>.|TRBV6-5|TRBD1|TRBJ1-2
CASRKPGTGHLGYTF
TGTGCCAGCAGAAAGCCCGGGACAGGGCACTTGGGCTACACCTTC
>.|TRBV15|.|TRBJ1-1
CATSREGLFSGKAFF
TGTGCCACCAGCAGAGAGGGGCTTTTTTCAGGAAAAGCTTTCTTT
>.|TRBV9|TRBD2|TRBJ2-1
CASSEGLAVYNEQFF
TGTGCCAGCAGCGAAGGACTAGCGGTCTACAATGAGCAGTTCTTC
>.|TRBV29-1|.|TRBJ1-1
CSVINYSNTEAFF
TGCAGCGTGATTAATTACAGTAACACTGAAGCTTTCTTT
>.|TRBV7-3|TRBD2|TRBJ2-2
CASSGLAGGTGELFF
TGTGCCAGTTCGGGACTAGCGGGAGGTACCGGGGAGCTGTTTTTT
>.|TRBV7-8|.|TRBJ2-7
CASSFQGSYEQYF
TGTGCCAGCAGCTTTCAGGGTTCCTACGAGCAGTACTTC
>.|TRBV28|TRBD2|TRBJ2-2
CASLGGGRTGELFF
TGTGCCAGTTTGGGCGGGGGGCGAACCGGGGAGCTGTTTTTT
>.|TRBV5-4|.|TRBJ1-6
CASSLFAAGNSPLHF
TGTGCCAGCAGCTTGTTCGCAGCGGGGAATTCACCCCTCCACTTT
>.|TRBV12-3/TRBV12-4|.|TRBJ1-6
CASSREAAVTLHF
TGTGCCAGCAGTCGAGAGGCGGCCGTAACCCTCCACTTT
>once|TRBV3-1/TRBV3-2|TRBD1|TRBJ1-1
CASSTRQGTAFF
TGTGCCAGCAGCACACGACAGGGGACAGCTTTCTTT
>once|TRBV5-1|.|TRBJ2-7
CASSLALEQYF
TGCGCCAGCAGCTTGGCCCTCGAGCAGTACTTC
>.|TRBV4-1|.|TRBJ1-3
CASSQEGVGGNTIYF
TGCGCCAGCAGCCAAGAAGGGGTAGGGGGAAACACCATATATTTT
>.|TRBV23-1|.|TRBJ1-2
CASSRGLRYTF
TGCGCCAGCAGTCGCGGTCTTCGCTACACCTTC
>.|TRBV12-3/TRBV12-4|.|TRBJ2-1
CASTIGRGEQFF
TGTGCCAGCACTATAGGAAGGGGTGAGCAGTTCTTC
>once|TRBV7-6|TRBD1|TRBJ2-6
CASSSYRGQGLLSSGANVLTF
TGTGCCAGCAGCTCATATCGGGGACAGGGCCTTCTGAGCTCTGGGGCCAACGTCCTGACTTTC
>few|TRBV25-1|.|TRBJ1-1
CASSDPVYTEAFF
TGTGCCAGCAGTGACCCCGTATACACTGAAGCTTTCTTT